Reported below is one T cell receptor beta chain. These data come from a study of blood T cell repertoires in COVID-19. Across the whole study: The study drew acute and convalescent COVID-19 samples from the United States, Italy and Spain. The cDNA or gDNA used as material had been derived from T cells, B-cell-depleted T cells, or PBMCs.

Trimming took 1 base from V and 0 from J; bases not matched to a gene: 3. CDR1 is KGHSH and CDR2 is LQKENI in the germline V gene. The CDR3 is 15 amino acids. Per the authors' pipeline: How many nucleated cells were present was estimated from reference gene primer amplification. Only in-frame clones appear in the TCRdb table, and some are missing; sequencing was by immunoSEQ multiplex PCR. D and trimming were read from the DNA, whereas the V and J calls and clone size are those reported in that table. The profile shows 90,000 or so clones, about 85% of them singletons. The source material was peripheral blood. The chain is built from TRBV18 and TRBJ2-7; 7 bases agree with TRBD1. The TCR was taken from a man aged 55 to 70 with acute or convalescent COVID-19. The CDR3 here is CASSPLDRVSYEQYF. DNA of the CDR3: TGTGCCAGCTCACCACTAGACAGGGTCTCCTACGAGCAGTACTTC. Complete variable domain (other parts from reference TRBV18 and TRBJ2-7): NAGVMQNPRHLVRRRGQEARLRCSPMKGHSHVYWYRQLPEEGLKFMVYLQKENIIDESGMPKERFSAEFPKEGPSILRIQQVVRGDSAAYFCASSPLDRVSYEQYFGPGTRLTVT.